This T cell receptor (beta chain) originates from a study of blood T cell repertoires in COVID-19. Study overall: Both acute and convalescent COVID-19 samples were obtained from the United States, Italy and Spain.

Authors' processing steps: By means of reference gene primer amplification, nucleated cell counts were estimated. Clones were sequenced by immunoSEQ multiplex PCR, and TCRdb holds only the in-frame ones, with some missing. That table is the source of V, J and clone size, and D and trimming were worked out from the DNA. The table shows 300,000 to 350,000 clones, with 90% occurring only once. CDR1 SEHNR and CDR2 FQNEAQ come from the germline V gene (reference sequence). The V gene end was trimmed by 6 bases and the J gene end by 6 bases; junction bases not matched to a gene: 11. The CDR3 has 15 residues.

This rearrangement joins TRBV7-9 to TRBJ1-5; 7 bases are a match to TRBD1. Specimen: PBMCs or T cells enriched from blood (not recorded which). The receptor was derived from a woman aged 25 to 45 who had been exposed to COVID-19. Here the CDR3 DNA reads TGTGCCAGCAGTCCTGGTCAGGGGACAGTTCAGCCCCAGCATTTT. Amino acid sequence: CASSPGQGTVQPQHF.